Below, 10 T cell receptor beta chains from the same sample are listed, as sequenced in a study of blood T cell repertoires in COVID-19. Some clones are missing from TCRdb's copy, which holds only in-frame ones; the method was immunoSEQ multiplex PCR. The profile shows about 430,000 clones, 80% to 90% of them singletons. The specimen sequenced was peripheral blood. These receptor sequences come from a man aged 18 to 30 with COVID-19, enrolled during active disease.

J is TRBJ2-3 and V is TRBV24-1; TRBD2 matches at 7 bases. The CDR3 totals 14 residues. Germline CDR1 KGHDR, CDR2 SFDVKD. The ends lost 2 bases at V and 8 bases at J; junction bases unmatched: 6. The CDR3: CATSDSVSGGTQYF. CDR3 DNA sequence: TGTGCCACCAGTGATTCCGTTTCGGGAGGTACGCAGTATTTT.

This chain uses TRBV12-3 or TRBV12-4 with TRBJ2-7; weak D call: TRBD2 (6 bases). V was trimmed by 5 bases and J by 6 bases, leaving 11 bases between them. The CDR3 covers 12 residues. Here the CDR3 DNA reads TGTGCCAGCAGTCCCACCGGGGGCGAGCAGTACTTC. Its translation: CASSPTGGEQYF.

The V gene is TRBV6-5, the J gene TRBJ1-2; 9 bases line up with TRBD1. This CDR3 has 15 amino acids. J gave up 8 bases and V 0 bases, and 7 bases lay outside the gene matches. In germline, CDR1 is MNHEY, CDR2 SVGAGI. CDR3 in amino acids: CASSYSNRGLGGYTF. For the CDR3, the DNA is TGTGCCAGCAGTTACTCGAACAGGGGGCTCGGGGGCTACACCTTC.

The J gene is TRBJ2-1, the V gene TRBV15; TRBD2 matches at 8 bases. Trimming at V came to 0 bases and at J to 6 bases, leaving 13 bases not matched to a gene. Germline-derived CDR1 and CDR2 are LNHNV and YYDKDF (reference sequence). CDR3 length equals 18 residues. The CDR3 is CATSRDSTGGPLVNEQFF. In nucleotides, the CDR3 is TGTGCCACCAGCAGAGATTCTACGGGGGGGCCGTTAGTCAATGAGCAGTTCTTC. Full variable domain (missing parts from reference TRBV15 and TRBJ2-1): DAMVIQNPRYQVTQFGKPVTLSCSQTLNHNVMYWYQQKSSQAPKLLFHYYDKDFNNEADTPDNFQSRRPNTSFCFLDIRSPGLGDTAMYLCATSRDSTGGPLVNEQFFGPGTRLTVL.

J is TRBJ2-2 and V is TRBV14, with D hard to call. The ends were cut back, 0 bases at V and 4 bases at J, with 12 bases in the middle. The length of the CDR3 is 16 residues. Per germline, CDR1 SGHDN and CDR2 FVKESK. The CDR3, as DNA: TGTGCCAGCAGCCAAGACCCGGCTAGTTTCACCGGGGAGCTGTTTTTT. Translated, it gives CASSQDPASFTGELFF.

V gene TRBV2 combines with J gene TRBJ2-7; 8 bases line up with TRBD2. V dropped 10 bases and J dropped 0; count of bases not matched to a gene: 5. CDR3 size: 13 residues. Germline V gives CDR1 SNHLY, CDR2 FYNNEI. CDR3 sequence (DNA): TGTGCCACCGTAGCGGGACTCTCCTACGAGCAGTACTTC. Translated: CATVAGLSYEQYF.

The chain links TRBV2 to TRBJ2-5; 12 nucleotides match TRBD2. V lost 4 bases and J lost 7; bases outside the gene matches: 4. The CDR3 totals 14 residues. CDR1 is SNHLY and CDR2 is FYNNEI in the germline V gene. The CDR3 DNA reads TGTGCCAGCAGTGCTGGACTAGCGGGACGGACCCAGTACTTC. This encodes CASSAGLAGRTQYF.

V and J are TRBV6-1 and TRBJ2-5, with D uncertain. Trimming shortened V by 4 bases and J by 5 bases, and 20 bases separated the two germline ends. Germline loops: CDR1 MNHNS, CDR2 SASEGT. The CDR3 loop spans 16 amino acids. The CDR3 protein is CASSGRFGTPGETQYF. The CDR3, as DNA: TGTGCCAGCAGTGGAAGATTTGGCACGCCCGGGGAGACCCAGTACTTC.

In the case of this clone: Different DNA sequences within this sample yield the same CDR3. This sequence joins TRBV12-3 or TRBV12-4 and TRBJ1-1; D is perhaps TRBD1 (5 bases). The CDR3 is made up of 12 amino acids. V lost 1 base and J lost 5, with 5 bases in between. CDR3 coding DNA: TGTGCCAGCAGTTTAGGACAGACTGAAGCTTTCTTT. Translating gives CASSLGQTEAFF.

V usage is TRBV19 and J usage is TRBJ2-7; TRBD1 might be the D (6 bases). V was cut by 1 base and J by 2 bases, with 9 bases left in between. CDR1 and CDR2 (germline): LNHDA, SQIVND (reference sequence). This CDR3 is built from 14 residues. The CDR3 DNA sequence: TGTGCCAGTAGTATAGGGACAGTTACCTACGAGCAGTACTTC. Its protein product is CASSIGTVTYEQYF.